This TCR beta chain is drawn from a study of cytomegalovirus exposure and HLA in healthy donors. All donors participated as healthy donors of bone marrow. Use of 60 Vbeta and 13 Jbeta primers characterized the PCR. Assay used: immunoSEQ multiplex PCR; TCRdb lists only in-frame clones, some missing. The table lists some 110,000 clones, 60% to 75% of them singletons. The receptor was derived from a male donor in good health and CMV-seropositive. The specimen sequenced was PBMCs.

CDR3 sequence: CASSGRTGGFGNTIYF. The CDR3 DNA reads as TGTGCCAGCAGTGGTAGGACAGGGGGCTTTGGAAACACCATATATTTT. The rearrangement links TRBV6-1 to TRBJ1-3, with 11 bases identical to TRBD1. The CDR3 runs 16 residues. Trimming at V came to 4 bases and at J to 3 bases, leaving 5 bases not matched to a gene. The V gene's germline CDR1 is MNHNS and CDR2 SASEGT.